These 17 T cell receptor beta chains were all obtained from the same sample, sequenced in a study of CD8 T cells in Susac syndrome. When the RNA was reverse transcribed, random hexamers were used with an input of about 0.5 to 1 ug. TCRdb fed the immunoSEQ multiplex PCR reads into MiXCR, producing one record per CDR3 protein. The data contain about 300,000 distinct CDR3 sequences, about 88% of them singletons. The sequencing input was CD8+ T cells from PBMCs. These receptors were collected from a human donor with multiple sclerosis.

The J gene is TRBJ1-4, the V gene TRBV2, with 7 bases lining up with TRBD1. Germline CDR1 is SNHLY and CDR2 is FYNNEI. The CDR3 covers 15 residues. J was trimmed by 3 bases and V by 6 bases; bases with no gene match: 7. The CDR3 loop reads CASSPRTGANEKLFF. CDR3 sequence (DNA): TGTGCCAGCAGCCCACGGACAGGCGCTAATGAAAAACTGTTTTTT.

Written as DNA, the CDR3 is TGTGCCAGACAGGGTAAAACCGGGGAGCTGTTTTTT. Translating gives CARQGKTGELFF. The gene calls are TRBV5-8 and TRBJ2-2, with D tentatively TRBD1 (6 bases). The CDR3 loop spans 12 amino acids. V shed 8 bases and J shed 5 bases, with 10 bases lying between them. The germline V gene encodes CDR1 SGHTS and CDR2 YDEGEE. Looking up the rest from reference TRBV5-8 and TRBJ2-2 gives the full variable domain: EAGVTQSPTHLIKTRGQQATLRCSPISGHTSVYWYQQALGLGLQFLLWYDEGEERNRGNFPPRFSGRQFPNYSSELNVNALELEDSALYLCARQGKTGELFFGEGSRLTVL.

This chain uses TRBV28 with TRBJ1-4; possibly TRBD1 for D (6 bases). CDR1 is MDHEN, CDR2 SYDVKM, per germline. The CDR3 runs to 18 residues. The germline V and J ends were trimmed by 7 bases and 0 bases, with 21 bases remaining between them. Here the CDR3 reads CASTLHFTGSPTNEKLFF. In DNA, the CDR3 is TGTGCCAGCACCCTACACTTCACAGGGAGCCCAACTAATGAAAAACTGTTTTTT.

The gene calls are TRBV30 and TRBJ2-1; D possibly corresponds to TRBD2 (6 bases). The CDR3 loop spans 14 amino acids. The V end lost 3 bases, the J end lost 7 bases, and 16 bases lay between the germline ends. CDR1 and CDR2 (germline): GTSNPN, SVGIG (reference sequence). The DNA for the CDR3 is TGTGCCTGGAGGGCGGGACCGCTAGGAAATGAGCAGTTCTTC. This sequence encodes CAWRAGPLGNEQFF.

A few counts support this clonotype. V is TRBV28 and J is TRBJ2-2, with TRBD2 identical over 10 bases. The CDR3 consists of 15 residues. CDR1 MDHEN and CDR2 SYDVKM come from the germline V gene. V trimming: 5 bases; J trimming: 3 bases; junction bases outside the gene matches: 3. CDR3 bases: TGTGCCAGCAGTCCCGGACTAGCGGACACCGGGGAGCTGTTTTTT. Translated: CASSPGLADTGELFF.

This rearrangement joins TRBV19 to TRBJ2-1, with a tentative D call TRBD1 (6 bases). With 5 bases removed from V and 6 bases from J, the gap between germline ends came to 11 bases. The germline gives CDR1 LNHDA, CDR2 SQIVND (reference sequence). CDR3 length equals 13 residues. The CDR3 loop reads CASSSGHRNEQFF. CDR3 coding DNA: TGTGCCAGTAGTTCGGGACATCGCAATGAGCAGTTCTTC.

The V gene is TRBV2, the J gene TRBJ1-5; a weak D match, TRBD1 (6 bases). CDR1 SNHLY and CDR2 FYNNEI come from the germline V gene. Trimming removed 5 bases at V and 3 bases at J, with 14 bases between. This CDR3 has 15 residues. CDR3 residues: CASSRPDRPNQPQHF. Written as DNA, the CDR3 is TGTGCCAGCAGTCGACCGGACAGACCCAATCAGCCCCAGCATTTT.

J is TRBJ2-2 and V is TRBV12-3 or TRBV12-4; D gene uncertain. The CDR3 runs 14 residues. The V and J ends lost 7 bases and 6 bases respectively, with 15 bases between them. CDR3 loop: CASTPDGVAGELFF. The DNA for the CDR3 is TGTGCCAGCACCCCAGACGGTGTGGCCGGGGAGCTGTTTTTT.

The chain couples TRBV19 to TRBJ2-7; 7 bases agree with TRBD2. V shed 6 bases, J shed 2 bases, and the junction held 4 bases outside the gene matches. Looked up from germline, CDR1 is LNHDA and CDR2 is SQIVND (reference sequence). This CDR3 contains 13 residues. The CDR3, as DNA: TGTGCCAGTAGAAGGGAGGGAACCTACGAGCAGTACTTC. It translates to CASRREGTYEQYF.

V and J are TRBV7-9 and TRBJ2-3; 7 positions agree with TRBD2. The CDR3 runs 16 residues. Germline trimming cut 0 bases from V and 3 bases from J; bases unmatched to any gene: 6. CDR1 is SEHNR and CDR2 is FQNEAQ in the germline V gene (reference sequence). The CDR3 here is CASSLARTRPTDTQYF. In DNA form, the CDR3 reads TGTGCCAGCAGCTTAGCGAGGACTAGGCCGACAGATACGCAGTATTTT.

This clonotype was picked up a small number of times. This chain joins TRBV6-1 and TRBJ2-7, with D perhaps being TRBD1 or TRBD2 (5 bases each). The germline V and J ends were trimmed by 8 bases and 1 base, with 9 bases remaining between them. This CDR3 spans 12 amino acids. CDR1 is MNHNS and CDR2 is SASEGT in the germline V gene. CDR3 bases: TGTGCCAGCGGGACCGGATCCTACGAGCAGTACTTC. It yields the protein CASGTGSYEQYF.

The V call is TRBV29-1, the J call TRBJ1-1; tentatively, D is TRBD1 (6 bases). The ends were cut back, 3 bases at V and 4 bases at J, with 18 bases in the middle. The CDR3 runs to 15 residues. The germline CDR1 and CDR2 sequences are SQVTM and ANQGSEA. CDR3 sequence reads: CSVDRQHKGGTEAFF. The CDR3 bases are TGCAGCGTTGACCGGCAACATAAGGGGGGCACTGAAGCTTTCTTT.

The gene calls are TRBV10-3 and TRBJ2-7; D call uncertain. Germline lookup yields CDR1 ENHRY and CDR2 SYGVKD. This CDR3 is 13 amino acids long. The ends were cut back, 5 bases at V and 0 bases at J, with 8 bases in the middle. For the CDR3, the DNA is TGTGCCATCAGTCAGGAGAACTCCTACGAGCAGTACTTC. Translated, it gives CAISQENSYEQYF.

As to this clonotype: One end of the junction fails to match germline, which may point to a read error. This rearrangement joins TRBV15 to TRBJ2-1; no definite D call. The germline V gene has CDR1 LNHNV and CDR2 YYDKDF (reference sequence). The CDR3 extends over 14 amino acids. The CDR3: CATSREGPHNEQFF. In DNA form, the CDR3 reads TGTGCCACCAGCAGAGAGGGCCCACACAACGAGCAGTTCTTC.

This clonotype was detected once. The rearrangement uses TRBV7-8 and TRBJ1-5; TRBD1 is a possible D gene (5 bases). CDR3 length: 16 residues. The germline gives CDR1 SGHVS, CDR2 FQNEAQ. V was clipped by 3 bases and J by 2 bases, with 14 bases between them. The DNA for the CDR3 is TGTGCCAGCAGCTTTGGGACCCTGGGTGGCAATCAGCCCCAGCATTTT. Translating it yields CASSFGTLGGNQPQHF.

V is TRBV20-1 and J is TRBJ2-1, with TRBD2 identical over 13 bases. This CDR3 is 19 amino acids long. Germline V CDR1 and CDR2: DFQATT, SNEGSKA (reference sequence). Trimming removed 3 bases from V and 8 bases from J; junction bases left unmatched: 19. Here the CDR3 reads CSASPGLAGATFSWDEQFF. The CDR3 bases are TGCAGTGCTAGCCCCGGACTAGCGGGAGCTACTTTCTCTTGGGATGAGCAGTTCTTC.

This rearrangement joins TRBV6-1 to TRBJ2-3; weak D call: TRBD2 (6 bases). V was pared by 10 bases and J by 0 bases, with 17 bases between. CDR1 and CDR2 (germline): MNHNS, SASEGT. CDR3 length: 15 amino acids. The CDR3 loop is CATRGRAGSTDTQYF. For the CDR3, the DNA is TGTGCCACCCGCGGCCGGGCGGGGAGCACAGATACGCAGTATTTT.